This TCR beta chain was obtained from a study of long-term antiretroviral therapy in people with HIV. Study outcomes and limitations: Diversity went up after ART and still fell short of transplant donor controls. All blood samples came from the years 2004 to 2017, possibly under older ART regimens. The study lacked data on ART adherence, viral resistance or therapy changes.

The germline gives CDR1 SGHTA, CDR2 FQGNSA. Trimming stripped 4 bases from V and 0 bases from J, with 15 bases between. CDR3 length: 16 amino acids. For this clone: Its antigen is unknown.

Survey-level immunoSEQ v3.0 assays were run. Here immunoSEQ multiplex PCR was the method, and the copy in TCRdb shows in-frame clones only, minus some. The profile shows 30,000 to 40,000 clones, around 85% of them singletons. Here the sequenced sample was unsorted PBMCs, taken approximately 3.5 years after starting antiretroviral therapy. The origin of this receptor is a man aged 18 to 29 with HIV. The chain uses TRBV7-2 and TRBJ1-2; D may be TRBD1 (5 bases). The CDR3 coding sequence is TGTGCCAGCAGCTACCGGGACCGCATAGCTAACTATGGCTACACCTTC. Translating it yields CASSYRDRIANYGYTF.